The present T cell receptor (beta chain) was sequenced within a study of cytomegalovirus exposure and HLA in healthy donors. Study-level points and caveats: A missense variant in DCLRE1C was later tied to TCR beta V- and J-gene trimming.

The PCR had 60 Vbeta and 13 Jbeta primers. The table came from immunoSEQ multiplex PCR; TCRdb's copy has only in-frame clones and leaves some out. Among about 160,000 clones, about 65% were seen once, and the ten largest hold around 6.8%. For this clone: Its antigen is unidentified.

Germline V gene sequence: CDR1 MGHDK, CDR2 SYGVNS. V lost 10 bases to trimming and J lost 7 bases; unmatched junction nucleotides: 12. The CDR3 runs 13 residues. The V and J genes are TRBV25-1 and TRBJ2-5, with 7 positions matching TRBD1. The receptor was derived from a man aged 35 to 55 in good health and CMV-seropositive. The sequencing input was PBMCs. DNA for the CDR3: TGTGCCACCTATGAGGGGGCTCGGGGGACCCAGTACTTC. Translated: CATYEGARGTQYF.